This T cell receptor beta chain is from a study of regulatory T cells in long-lasting Graves disease. This CDR3 spans 15 amino acids. Germline assignment: CDR1 KGHSH and CDR2 LQKENI. Between the trimmed V and J ends, which lost 0 bases and 0 bases, there was a span of 7 bases. As for time point: newly diagnosed GD, antithyroid drugs for less than 3 months. PBMC RNA was the source of the TCR library. Building of the TCR beta libraries involved iRepertoire HTBI primers and Arm-PCR of CDR3 regions. One entry per CDR3 protein, called by TCRdb with MiXCR from the multiplex PCR reads. The sample has 450,000 to 600,000 distinct CDR3 sequences; about 13% are singletons. These same records also appear under a second study, on T cells in Graves' hyperthyroidism and ophthalmopathy.

This receptor was obtained from a young man with Graves disease. The V call is TRBV18, the J call TRBJ2-3, with D unclear. The material was peripheral blood mononuclear cells (PBMCs), obtained at new diagnosis, from a patient treated with antithyroid drugs. The CDR3 loop is CASSPPSRSTDTQYF. DNA of the CDR3: TGTGCCAGCTCACCACCGTCCAGGAGCACAGATACGCAGTATTTT.